This TCR beta chain came from a study of shared clonotypes between healthy human individuals. Study outcomes and limitations: Clonotypes shared by all four sorted-subset donors had higher generation probabilities than non-shared clonotypes.

Trimming left V 0 bases short and J 2 bases short, with 10 bases between. Looked up from germline, CDR1 is SGHNT and CDR2 is YYREEE (reference sequence). This CDR3 region has 15 residues. A word on this clone: Its antigen is as yet unknown.

Sequencing was at deep level. Source study methods: Because ImmunoSEQ provided only junction sequences with no quality scores, the filtering differed. This table comes from immunoSEQ multiplex PCR, and its TCRdb copy is limited to in-frame clones, with some not included. V and J calls and clone size are as listed in that table; D and trimming were resolved from the DNA. The data hold about 1,500,000 clones, with approximately 97% observed a single time. What was sequenced was naive CD4+ T cells sorted from blood. Subset specified: CD45RA+ positively selected. V gene TRBV5-4 combines with J gene TRBJ2-3; D may be TRBD2 (6 bases). This sequence originates from a man aged 30-40 years in good health. CDR3 loop: CASSLEGGDTDTQYF. The DNA for the CDR3 is TGTGCCAGCAGCTTGGAAGGCGGGGACACAGATACGCAGTATTTT.